One T cell receptor (beta chain) is described in this entry. This clonotype has more than one count but fewer than ten. Its specific antigen is unknown. Nothing much larger sits one base from this clone, and base qualities are not available. The data belong to a study of blood T cells in healthy people across ages (dated by TCRdb to between 2014 and 2017). Notes on the research overall: In model experiments, template switching captured about one uniquely barcoded TCR beta cDNA molecule for every two T cells. Age-related changes in TCR beta repertoire diversity were measured in the study by deep sequencing normalized with unique cDNA molecular identifiers. Four age groups were formed from the donors: young (average about 16 years), middle-aged (approximately 41), aged (around 68) and long-lived (less than 85). To avoid experimental bias, donors of different ages were distributed randomly across sequencing lanes. Two additional independent replicas of 1 million unique cDNA reads from the same blood draw were analyzed for two donors (one aged 18 to 30 and one aged 80 or older). What the research found in general, with its limitations: As age increased, observed TCR beta diversity per million T cells dropped in a roughly linear way, and a significant reduction was already evident by age around 41. Because profiling used bulk unsorted PBMCs, naive and antigen-experienced compartments could not be compared conclusively. Compared with the aged group, the long-lived group had more naive CD4+ T cells, fewer expanded clones and increased TCR diversity, suggesting age selection. Because donor CMV infection status was unknown, age-related changes in expanded clonotypes were potentially confounded. Estimates of total diversity based on one million sequenced T cells were considered lower bounds and underestimates. Observed TCR beta diversity correlated strongly with the percentage of naive T cells measured by flow cytometry.

Library construction relied on 5' RACE. A second PCR of roughly 7 to 11 cycles was performed with a sample-barcoded 5' primer and a J-beta primer mix. A unique molecular identifier was introduced onto each TCR beta cDNA molecule by a template-switch 5' adaptor carrying 12 random nucleotides. At least 2.5 million CDR3-containing paired-end reads were obtained from each sample. First-strand cDNA synthesis was performed from all RNA using the Mint cDNA synthesis kit, with priming by a TRBC-specific oligonucleotide. After uracil-DNA glycosylase treatment, a first 18-cycle PCR used universal primers M1SS and BC2_uni_R on all cDNA. The study's processing was this. For normalization, 1 million high-quality reads were randomly selected from each sample, with every read carrying a distinct molecular identifier. Reads sharing molecular identifiers were discarded rather than binned into consensus sequences. MiTCR, with a Q25 quality threshold and the strictest error-elimination algorithm, was used for CDR3 identification, clonotype clustering and error correction. Lower-bound total TCR beta diversity was estimated with a nonparametric unseen species model using Euler transformation. The raw public data were reprocessed by TCRdb itself: fastp quality trimming at Q25, MiXCR clonotype calling, in-frame beta chains only. Merged by CDR3 protein, the rows form single entries marked with the most common genes and DNA. The V and J calls here are based on TCRdb, not the publication. For this sample the table gives fewer than 2 million distinct CDR3 sequences, of which 39% were detected only once. The ten largest clones add up to roughly 23% of the sample.

The donors were roughly 39 Caucasian individuals from Russia, aged roughly 6 to 90 years, who were systemically healthy. About 9.8 milliliters of peripheral blood were drawn from each donor into EDTA-treated Vacutainer tubes. PBMCs were isolated by Ficoll-Paque density-gradient centrifugation, with at least 6.5 million obtained per sample. Trizol reagent was used to extract total RNA from PBMCs, with at least 6 micrograms per sample. For every donor, flow cytometry on a PBMC aliquot measured the percentage of naive CD45RAhigh/CD27high T cells. This sequence was found in a human donor in good health. The sequenced sample consisted of blood.

Here is the DNA: TGTGCCAGCAGTTACTCGAGGACTAGCGGGGACAATGAGCAGTTCTTC. This encodes CASSYSRTSGDNEQFF. The rearranged chain carries TRBV6-2 or TRBV6-3 and TRBJ2-1, with TRBD2 identical over 12 junction bases. Unmatched junction bases come to 2, with V trimmed by 0 bases and J by 5 bases. As encoded in the germline V gene, CDR1 is MNHEY while CDR2 is SVGEGT. The CDR3 spans 16 residues, from the cysteine through the phenylalanine. Of all the DNA, just the CDR3 is kept, 48 bases in frame from base 1.